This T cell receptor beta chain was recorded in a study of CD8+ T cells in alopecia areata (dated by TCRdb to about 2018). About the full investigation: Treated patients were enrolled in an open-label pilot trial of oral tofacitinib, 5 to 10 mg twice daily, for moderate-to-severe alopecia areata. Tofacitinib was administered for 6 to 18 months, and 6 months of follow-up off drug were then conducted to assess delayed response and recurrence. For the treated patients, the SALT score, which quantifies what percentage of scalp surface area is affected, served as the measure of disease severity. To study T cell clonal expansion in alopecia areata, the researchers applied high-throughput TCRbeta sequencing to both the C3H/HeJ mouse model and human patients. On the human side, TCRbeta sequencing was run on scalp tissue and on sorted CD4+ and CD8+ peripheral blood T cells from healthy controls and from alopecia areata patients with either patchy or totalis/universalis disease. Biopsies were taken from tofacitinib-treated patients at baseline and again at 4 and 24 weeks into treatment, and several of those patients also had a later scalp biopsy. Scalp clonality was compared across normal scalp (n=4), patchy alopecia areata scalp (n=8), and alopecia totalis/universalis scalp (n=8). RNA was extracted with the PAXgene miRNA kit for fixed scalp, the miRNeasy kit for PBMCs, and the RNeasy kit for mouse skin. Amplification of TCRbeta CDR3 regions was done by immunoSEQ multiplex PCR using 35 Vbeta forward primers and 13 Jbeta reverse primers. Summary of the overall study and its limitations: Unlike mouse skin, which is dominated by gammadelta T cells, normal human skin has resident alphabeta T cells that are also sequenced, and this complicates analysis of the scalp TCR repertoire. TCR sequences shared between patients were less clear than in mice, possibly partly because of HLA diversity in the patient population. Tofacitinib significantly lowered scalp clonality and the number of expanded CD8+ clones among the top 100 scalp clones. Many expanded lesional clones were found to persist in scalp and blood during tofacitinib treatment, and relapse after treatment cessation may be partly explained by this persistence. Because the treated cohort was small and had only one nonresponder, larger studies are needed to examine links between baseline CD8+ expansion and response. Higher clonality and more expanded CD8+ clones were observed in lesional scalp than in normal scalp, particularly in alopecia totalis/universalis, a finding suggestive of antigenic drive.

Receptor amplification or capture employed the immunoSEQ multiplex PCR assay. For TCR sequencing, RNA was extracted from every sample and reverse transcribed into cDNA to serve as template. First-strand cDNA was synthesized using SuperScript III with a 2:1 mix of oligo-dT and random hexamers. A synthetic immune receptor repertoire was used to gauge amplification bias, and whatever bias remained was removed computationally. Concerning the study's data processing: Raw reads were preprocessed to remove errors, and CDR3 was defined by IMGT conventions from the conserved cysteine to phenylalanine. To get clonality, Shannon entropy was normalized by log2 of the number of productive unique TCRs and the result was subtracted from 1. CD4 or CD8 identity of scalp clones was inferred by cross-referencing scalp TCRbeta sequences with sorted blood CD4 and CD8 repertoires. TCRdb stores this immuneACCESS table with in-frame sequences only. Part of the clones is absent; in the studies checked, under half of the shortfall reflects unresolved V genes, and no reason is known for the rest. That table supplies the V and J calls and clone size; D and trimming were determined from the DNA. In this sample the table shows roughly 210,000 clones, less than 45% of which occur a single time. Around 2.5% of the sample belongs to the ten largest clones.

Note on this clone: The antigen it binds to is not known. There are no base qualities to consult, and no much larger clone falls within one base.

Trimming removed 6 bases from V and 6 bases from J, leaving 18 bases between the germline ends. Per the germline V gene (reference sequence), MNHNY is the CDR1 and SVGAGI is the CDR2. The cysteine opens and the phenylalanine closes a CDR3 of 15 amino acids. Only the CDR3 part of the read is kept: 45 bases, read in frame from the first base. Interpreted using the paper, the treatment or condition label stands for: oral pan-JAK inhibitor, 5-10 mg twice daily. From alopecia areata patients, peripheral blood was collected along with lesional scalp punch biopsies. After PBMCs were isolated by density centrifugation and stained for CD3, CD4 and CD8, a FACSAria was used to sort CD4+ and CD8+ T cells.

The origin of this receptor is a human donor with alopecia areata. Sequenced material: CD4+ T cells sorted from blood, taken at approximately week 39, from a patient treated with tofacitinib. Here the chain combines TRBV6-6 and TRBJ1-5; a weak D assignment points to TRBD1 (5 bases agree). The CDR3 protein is CASSLGEKGIQPQHF. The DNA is TGTGCCAGCAGCCTCGGAGAGAAGGGGATTCAGCCCCAGCATTTT.